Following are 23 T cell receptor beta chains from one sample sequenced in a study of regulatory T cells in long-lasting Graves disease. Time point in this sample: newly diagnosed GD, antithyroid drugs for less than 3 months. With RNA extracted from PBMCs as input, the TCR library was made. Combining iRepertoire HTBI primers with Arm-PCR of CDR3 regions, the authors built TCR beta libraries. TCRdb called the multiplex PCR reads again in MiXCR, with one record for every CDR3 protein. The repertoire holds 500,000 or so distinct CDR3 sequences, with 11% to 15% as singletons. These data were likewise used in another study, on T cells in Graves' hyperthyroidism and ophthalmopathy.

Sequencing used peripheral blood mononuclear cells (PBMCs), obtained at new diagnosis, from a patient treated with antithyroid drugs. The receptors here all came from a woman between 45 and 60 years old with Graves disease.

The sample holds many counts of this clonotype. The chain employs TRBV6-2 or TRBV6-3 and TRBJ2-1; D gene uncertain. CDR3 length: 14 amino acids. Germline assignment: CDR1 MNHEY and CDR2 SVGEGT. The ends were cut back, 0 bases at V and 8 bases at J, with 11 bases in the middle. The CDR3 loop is CASSYSIGFDEQFF. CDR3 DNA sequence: TGTGCCAGCAGTTACTCGATAGGTTTCGATGAGCAGTTCTTC.

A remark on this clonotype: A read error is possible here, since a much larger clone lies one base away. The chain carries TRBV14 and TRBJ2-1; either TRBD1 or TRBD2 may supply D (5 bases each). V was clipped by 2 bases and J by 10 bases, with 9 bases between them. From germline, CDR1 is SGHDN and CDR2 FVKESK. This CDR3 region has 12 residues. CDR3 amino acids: CASSQKGEEQFF. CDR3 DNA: TGTGCCAGCAGCCAAAAAGGGGAGGAGCAGTTCTTC. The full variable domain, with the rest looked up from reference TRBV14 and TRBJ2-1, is EAGVTQFPSHSVIEKGQTVTLRCDPISGHDNLYWYRRVMGKEIKFLLHFVKESKQDESGMPNNRFLAERTGGTYSTLKVQPAELEDSGVYFCASSQKGEEQFFGPGTRLTVL.

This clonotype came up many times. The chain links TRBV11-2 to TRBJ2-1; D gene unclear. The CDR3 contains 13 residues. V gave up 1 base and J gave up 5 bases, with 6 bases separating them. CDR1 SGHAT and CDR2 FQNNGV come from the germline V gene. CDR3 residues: CASSLAGNNEQFF. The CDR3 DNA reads TGTGCCAGCAGCTTAGCCGGAAACAATGAGCAGTTCTTC.

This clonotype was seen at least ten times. The CDR3 reads CASNFDVNTDTQYF. The DNA of the CDR3 is TGCGCCAGCAACTTCGACGTAAACACAGATACGCAGTATTTT. The chain employs TRBV5-1 and TRBJ2-3, with unresolved D. The V end lost 6 bases, the J end lost 2 bases, and 13 bases lay between the germline ends. From germline, CDR1 is SGHRS and CDR2 YFSETQ. This CDR3 contains 14 residues.

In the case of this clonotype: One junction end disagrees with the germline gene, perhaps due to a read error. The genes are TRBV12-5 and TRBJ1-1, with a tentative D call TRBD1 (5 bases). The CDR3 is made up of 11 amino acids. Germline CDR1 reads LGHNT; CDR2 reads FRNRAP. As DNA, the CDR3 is TGTGCTAGTGGCCTTGACAGATTTAGGGAGTTT. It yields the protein CASGLDRFREF.

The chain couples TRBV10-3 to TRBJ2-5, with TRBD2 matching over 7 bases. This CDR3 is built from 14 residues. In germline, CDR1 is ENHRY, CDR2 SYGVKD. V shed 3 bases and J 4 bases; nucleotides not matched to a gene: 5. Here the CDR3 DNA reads TGTGCCATCAGTGAACGAGGACTAGGAGAGACCCAGTACTTC. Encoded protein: CAISERGLGETQYF.

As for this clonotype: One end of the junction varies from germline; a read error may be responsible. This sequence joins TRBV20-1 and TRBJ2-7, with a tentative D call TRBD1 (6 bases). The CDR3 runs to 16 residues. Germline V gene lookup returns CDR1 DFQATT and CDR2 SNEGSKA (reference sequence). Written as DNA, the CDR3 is TGCAGTGCCAGAGAGAGTCTCGGGACATTGCCCTACGAGCAGTACTTC. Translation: CSARESLGTLPYEQYF.

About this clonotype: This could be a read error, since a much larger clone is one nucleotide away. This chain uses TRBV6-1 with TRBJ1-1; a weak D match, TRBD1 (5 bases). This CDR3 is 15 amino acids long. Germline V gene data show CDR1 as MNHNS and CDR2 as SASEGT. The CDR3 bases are TGTGCCGGCAGGTGGGGGGAACTGGGAGACACTGAAGCTTTCTTT. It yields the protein CAGRWGELGDTEAFF.

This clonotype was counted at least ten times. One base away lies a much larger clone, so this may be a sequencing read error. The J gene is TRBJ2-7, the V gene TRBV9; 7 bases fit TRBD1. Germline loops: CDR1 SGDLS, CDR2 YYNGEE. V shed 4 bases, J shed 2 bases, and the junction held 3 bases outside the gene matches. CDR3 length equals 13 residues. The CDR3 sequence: CASSTGTAYEQYF. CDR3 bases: TGTGCCAGCAGCACCGGGACAGCCTACGAGCAGTACTTC.

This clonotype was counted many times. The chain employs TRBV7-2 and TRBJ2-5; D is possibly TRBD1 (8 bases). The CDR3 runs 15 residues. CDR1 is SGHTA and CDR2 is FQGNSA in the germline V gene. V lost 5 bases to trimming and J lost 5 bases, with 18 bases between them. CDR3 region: CASSLFGQGGETQYF. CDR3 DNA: TGTGCCAGCAGCCTATTCGGACAGGGAGGGGAGACCCAGTACTTC.

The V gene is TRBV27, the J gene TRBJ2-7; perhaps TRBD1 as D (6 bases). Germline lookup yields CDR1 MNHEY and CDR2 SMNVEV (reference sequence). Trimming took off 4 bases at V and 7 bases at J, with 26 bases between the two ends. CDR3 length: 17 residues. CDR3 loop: CASSSLLGGRAVWEQYF. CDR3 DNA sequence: TGTGCCAGCAGTTCCCTCCTTGGGGGCCGGGCGGTTTGGGAGCAGTACTTC.

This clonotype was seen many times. The CDR3 reads CASTAEETQYF. The CDR3 DNA sequence: TGTGCCAGCACAGCGGAAGAGACCCAGTACTTC. This rearrangement joins TRBV5-5 to TRBJ2-5; D may be TRBD2 (5 bases). The germline gives CDR1 SGHKS, CDR2 YYEKEE (reference sequence). CDR3 length equals 11 residues. Between the trimmed V and J ends, which lost 6 bases and 3 bases, there was a span of 6 bases.

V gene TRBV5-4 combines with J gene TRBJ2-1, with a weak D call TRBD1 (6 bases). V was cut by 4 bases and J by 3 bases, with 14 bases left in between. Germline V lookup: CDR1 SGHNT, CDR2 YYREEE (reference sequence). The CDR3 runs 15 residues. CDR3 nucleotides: TGTGCCAGCAGCGCCCAGGACAGTATCTACAATGAGCAGTTCTTC. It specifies CASSAQDSIYNEQFF.

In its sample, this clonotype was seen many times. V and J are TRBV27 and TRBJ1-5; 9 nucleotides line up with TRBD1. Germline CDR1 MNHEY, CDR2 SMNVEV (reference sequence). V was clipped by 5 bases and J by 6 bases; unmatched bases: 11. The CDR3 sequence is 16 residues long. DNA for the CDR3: TGTGCCAGCAGTCGTACGACAGGGGGACGGAGTCAGCCCCAGCATTTT. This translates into CASSRTTGGRSQPQHF.

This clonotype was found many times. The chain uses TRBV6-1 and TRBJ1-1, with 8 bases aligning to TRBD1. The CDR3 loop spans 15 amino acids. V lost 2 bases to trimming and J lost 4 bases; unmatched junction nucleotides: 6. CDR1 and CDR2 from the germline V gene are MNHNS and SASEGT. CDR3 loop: CASSEQGAVGTEAFF. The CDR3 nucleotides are TGTGCCAGCAGTGAACAGGGGGCCGTCGGCACTGAAGCTTTCTTT.

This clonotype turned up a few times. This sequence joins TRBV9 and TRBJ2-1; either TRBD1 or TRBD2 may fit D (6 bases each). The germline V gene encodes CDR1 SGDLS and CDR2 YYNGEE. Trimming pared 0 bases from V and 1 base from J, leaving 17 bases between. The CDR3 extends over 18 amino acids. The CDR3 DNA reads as TGTGCCAGCAGCGTAGAAGCGGGTGGGGGGCTATCCTACAATGAGCAGTTCTTC. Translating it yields CASSVEAGGGLSYNEQFF.

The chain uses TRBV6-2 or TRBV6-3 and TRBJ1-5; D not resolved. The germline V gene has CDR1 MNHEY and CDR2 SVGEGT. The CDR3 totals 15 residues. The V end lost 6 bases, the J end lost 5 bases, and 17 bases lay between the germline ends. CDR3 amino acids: CASRTGPPGDQPQHF. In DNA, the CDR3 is TGTGCCAGCAGAACCGGGCCCCCGGGCGATCAGCCCCAGCATTTT.

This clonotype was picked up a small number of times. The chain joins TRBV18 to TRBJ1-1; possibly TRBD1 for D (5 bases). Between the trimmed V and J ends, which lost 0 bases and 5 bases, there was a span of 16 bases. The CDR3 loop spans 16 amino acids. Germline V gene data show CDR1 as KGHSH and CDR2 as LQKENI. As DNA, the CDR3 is TGTGCCAGCTCACCACCGAGCCGGGCAGGGAGGACTGAAGCTTTCTTT. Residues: CASSPPSRAGRTEAFF.

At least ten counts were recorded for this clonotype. CDR3 amino acids: CASSPPGGETDTQYF. The CDR3 DNA reads TGTGCCAGCAGCCCCCCGGGGGGGGAGACAGATACGCAGTATTTT. The J gene is TRBJ2-3, the V gene TRBV12-3 or TRBV12-4; the match to TRBD2 covers 8 bases. V dropped 6 bases and J dropped 3; count of bases not matched to a gene: 8. The CDR3 is 15 residues long.

The CDR3 region has the DNA TGTGCCAGCAGCCAGGCCCAGGGGGCGTCTGACTATGGCTACACCTTC. It encodes CASSQAQGASDYGYTF. The J gene is TRBJ1-2, the V gene TRBV4-2; 8 nucleotides agree with TRBD1. Germline CDR1 is LGHNA and CDR2 is YNFKEQ. The V and J ends lost 3 bases and 3 bases, in that order; junction bases with no gene match: 9. The CDR3 contains 16 residues.

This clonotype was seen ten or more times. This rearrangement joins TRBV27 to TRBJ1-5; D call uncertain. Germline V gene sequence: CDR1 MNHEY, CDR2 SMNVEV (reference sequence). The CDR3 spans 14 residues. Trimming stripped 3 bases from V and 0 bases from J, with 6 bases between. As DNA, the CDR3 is TGTGCCAGCAGTTTCTCAGATAGCAATCAGCCCCAGCATTTT. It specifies CASSFSDSNQPQHF.

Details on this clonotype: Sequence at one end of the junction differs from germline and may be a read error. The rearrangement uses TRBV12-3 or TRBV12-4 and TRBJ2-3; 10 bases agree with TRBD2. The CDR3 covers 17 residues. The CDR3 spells CASSSRGSGRATDAQYF. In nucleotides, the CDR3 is TGTGCCAGCAGTTCCCGGGGGAGCGGGAGGGCAACAGATGCGCAGTATTTT.

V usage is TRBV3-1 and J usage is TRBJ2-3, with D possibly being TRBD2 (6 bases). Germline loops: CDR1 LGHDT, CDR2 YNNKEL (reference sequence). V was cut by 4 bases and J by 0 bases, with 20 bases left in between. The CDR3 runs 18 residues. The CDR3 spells CASSLHGVEGTSTDTQYF. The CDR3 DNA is TGTGCCAGCAGCCTCCACGGGGTCGAGGGGACTAGCACAGATACGCAGTATTTT.